This T cell receptor beta chain derives from a study of regulatory T cells in long-lasting Graves disease. This clonotype appeared many times. Construction of the TCR beta libraries employed iRepertoire HTBI primers in conjunction with Arm-PCR of CDR3 regions. Authors' methods: The samples yielded about 60 TRBV and 14 TRBJ segments. TCRdb re-analysed the multiplex PCR reads in MiXCR, keeping a single row per CDR3 protein. The V and J calls were determined by TCRdb, not by the authors. The sample holds around 420,000 distinct CDR3 sequences, roughly a sixth seen once. CDR1 SNHLY and CDR2 FYNNEI come from the germline V gene. The CDR3 is 11 residues long. Documented time point: newly diagnosed GD, antithyroid drugs for less than 3 months. Following extraction of RNA from PBMCs, that RNA was used to make the TCR library.

Sequenced material: peripheral blood mononuclear cells (PBMCs), taken at new diagnosis, from a patient treated with antithyroid drugs. The source of this sequence is a female donor with Graves disease. J is TRBJ1-2 and V is TRBV2; tentatively, D is TRBD1 (6 bases). CDR3 bases: TGTGCGATAGCGAGGGGGTATGGCTACACCTTC. This gives the protein CAIARGYGYTF.